This entry describes one TCR beta chain. In the ophthalmopathy cohort, Clinical Activity Score was at least 3, NOSPECS grade at least 4, and duration under 3 months. The source of the PBMCs was over 8.5 ml of fresh peripheral blood. RNA transcripts yielded amplified TCR beta CDR3 regions. Researchers ran a first-round RT-PCR on the TCR CDR3 using the HTBI primer set. TCRdb re-derived calls from the multiplex PCR reads in MiXCR, one entry per CDR3 protein. This sample yields approximately 490,000 distinct CDR3 sequences, of which 22% are seen a single time; around 50% belongs to the top ten. The data stem from a study of T cells in Graves' hyperthyroidism and ophthalmopathy. The V and J ends lost 5 bases and 2 bases respectively, with 13 bases between them. The CDR3 sequence is 15 residues long.

The chain uses TRBV12-3 or TRBV12-4 and TRBJ2-1, with D possibly matching TRBD2 (5 bases). The specimen was blood. The receptor was derived from a woman in her sixties or seventies with Graves' ophthalmopathy. The CDR3: CASSRGGGPYNEQFF. CDR3 bases: TGTGCCAGCAGTAGAGGAGGTGGACCCTACAATGAGCAGTTCTTC.